These 28 T cell receptor beta chains share one sample of origin, sequenced in a study of blood T cell repertoires in COVID-19. Profiling relied on immunoSEQ multiplex PCR, and the TCRdb table lists in-frame clones only, not all of them. Of about 160,000 clones in the sample, around four fifths were seen once. Sequencing used peripheral blood. The receptor set was obtained from a man between 70 and 80 years old with acute or convalescent COVID-19.

The V call is TRBV7-9, the J call TRBJ1-2, with 12 bases aligning to TRBD1. This CDR3 region has 17 residues. In germline, CDR1 is SEHNR, CDR2 FQNEAQ (reference sequence). V shed 3 bases, J shed 4 bases, and the junction held 9 bases outside the gene matches. CDR3 sequence: CASSLWGQGAGSYGYTF. CDR3 bases: TGTGCCAGCAGCTTGTGGGGACAGGGGGCTGGTAGCTATGGCTACACCTTC.

This clone was seen a handful of times. This chain joins TRBV28 and TRBJ1-2; the match to TRBD1 covers 8 bases. V lost 5 bases, J lost 8 bases, and 4 bases stayed unmatched. Germline V gene lookup returns CDR1 MDHEN and CDR2 SYDVKM. CDR3 length: 12 amino acids. The CDR3 coding sequence is TGTGCCAGCAGTCAGGGGGCACAAGGCTACACCTTC. Protein: CASSQGAQGYTF.

The V gene is TRBV19, the J gene TRBJ1-5, with TRBD1 matching 7 bases. Germline CDR1 reads LNHDA; CDR2 reads SQIVND (reference sequence). The ends lost 9 bases at V and 3 bases at J; junction bases unmatched: 8. The CDR3 sequence is 14 residues long. As DNA, the CDR3 is TGTGCCAGCACGGGACAGAGCTACAATCAGCCCCAGCATTTT. Translating it yields CASTGQSYNQPQHF. The full variable domain, its missing parts supplied by reference TRBV19 and TRBJ1-5, is DGGITQSPKYLFRKEGQNVTLSCEQNLNHDAMYWYRQDPGQGLRLIYYSQIVNDFQKGDIAEGYSVSREKKESFPLTVTSAQKNPTAFYLCASTGQSYNQPQHFGDGTRLSIL.

The gene calls are TRBV4-1 and TRBJ1-1; D uncertain. The CDR3 sequence is 13 residues long. The ends were cut back, 3 bases at V and 3 bases at J, with 8 bases in the middle. Germline V gene lookup returns CDR1 MGHRA and CDR2 YSYEKL. CDR3 residues: CASSHSFHTEAFF. The CDR3 DNA reads as TGCGCCAGCAGCCATTCTTTCCACACTGAAGCTTTCTTT.

This clone was picked up a small number of times. V and J are TRBV6-1 and TRBJ1-6; D is undetermined. The CDR3 is made up of 13 amino acids. Per germline, CDR1 MNHNS and CDR2 SASEGT. V gave up 1 base and J gave up 10 bases, with 8 bases separating them. CDR3 loop: CASSEVSGSPLHF. The DNA for the CDR3 is TGTGCCAGCAGTGAAGTTTCGGGGTCACCCCTCCACTTT.

This sequence joins TRBV4-2 and TRBJ2-7, with TRBD2 matching 9 bases. Germline CDR1 reads LGHNA; CDR2 reads YNFKEQ. V shed 0 bases and J 3 bases; nucleotides not matched to a gene: 6. This CDR3 is built from 16 residues. CDR3 bases: TGTGCCAGCAGCCAAGATGCTAGCGGGGCCATCTACGAGCAGTACTTC. Amino acids: CASSQDASGAIYEQYF.

The chain links TRBV2 to TRBJ1-4; 9 bases match TRBD1. The length of the CDR3 is 14 residues. Germline loops: CDR1 SNHLY, CDR2 FYNNEI. Trimming took 6 bases from V and 8 from J; bases not matched to a gene: 7. CDR3 bases: TGTGCCAGCAGGCTACAGGGGGCGGACGAAAAACTGTTTTTT. Translating gives CASRLQGADEKLFF.

This clone appeared a single time. CDR3 sequence reads: CASKPTGTSGGARTDTQYF. In nucleotides, the CDR3 is TGTGCCAGCAAACCTACCGGGACTAGCGGGGGGGCCCGGACAGATACGCAGTATTTT. V and J are TRBV19 and TRBJ2-3; 16 bases are shared with TRBD2. The CDR3 contains 19 residues. Germline values: CDR1 LNHDA, CDR2 SQIVND (reference sequence). V was pared by 9 bases and J by 3 bases, with 15 bases of the junction left unmatched. The variable domain in full, with the rest retrieved from reference TRBV19 and TRBJ2-3, is DGGITQSPKYLFRKEGQNVTLSCEQNLNHDAMYWYRQDPGQGLRLIYYSQIVNDFQKGDIAEGYSVSREKKESFPLTVTSAQKNPTAFYLCASKPTGTSGGARTDTQYFGPGTRLTVL.

The genes are TRBV5-1 and TRBJ2-7, with D perhaps TRBD1 (6 bases). The CDR3 is made up of 12 amino acids. Trimming left V 2 bases short and J 5 bases short, with 8 bases between. Germline V gene lookup returns CDR1 SGHRS and CDR2 YFSETQ. In DNA form, the CDR3 reads TGCGCCAGCAGCTTACAGGGAAACGAGCAGTACTTC. The encoded protein is CASSLQGNEQYF.

This chain joins TRBV19 and TRBJ1-1, with D tentatively TRBD1 (5 bases). V gave up 3 bases and J gave up 3 bases, with 17 bases separating them. Germline V CDR1 and CDR2: LNHDA, SQIVND (reference sequence). The CDR3 covers 16 residues. The CDR3 DNA is TGTGCCAGTAGTATTCAGGGTCTTCGACCCCACACTGAAGCTTTCTTT. It is translated as CASSIQGLRPHTEAFF.

The rearrangement links TRBV7-8 to TRBJ2-7; tentatively, D is TRBD2 (6 bases). Germline CDR1 reads SGHVS; CDR2 reads FQNEAQ. The germline V and J ends were trimmed by 1 base and 0 bases, with 10 bases remaining between them. This CDR3 has 15 residues. The CDR3 DNA is TGTGCCAGCAGCTTAGAGGTAGCGGACTCCTACGAGCAGTACTTC. It encodes CASSLEVADSYEQYF.

The chain couples TRBV3-1 (or the pseudogene TRBV3-2) to TRBJ2-3, with D possibly being TRBD2 (6 bases). Germline-derived CDR1 and CDR2 are LGHDT and YNNKEL (reference sequence). The CDR3 spans 14 residues. With 5 bases removed from V and 2 bases from J, the gap between germline ends came to 11 bases. In DNA form, the CDR3 reads TGTGCCAGCAGCAAGGGACTTTCCACAGATACGCAGTATTTT. It yields the protein CASSKGLSTDTQYF.

The gene calls are TRBV12-3 or TRBV12-4 and TRBJ2-3, with a possible D match to TRBD1 (6 bases). The V end lost 6 bases, the J end lost 8 bases, and 12 bases lay between the germline ends. CDR3 length equals 12 residues. DNA of the CDR3: TGTGCCAGCAGCCAAGACAGGCCTACGCAGTATTTT. It translates to CASSQDRPTQYF.

The CDR3 loop is CASTTSWETQYF. CDR3 coding DNA: TGTGCCAGCACCACTAGTTGGGAGACCCAGTACTTC. This chain joins TRBV28 and TRBJ2-5, with D maybe TRBD2 (5 bases). The CDR3 runs to 12 residues. Germline V gives CDR1 MDHEN, CDR2 SYDVKM. V was clipped by 7 bases and J by 5 bases, with 11 bases between them.

The chain uses TRBV25-1 and TRBJ1-2; D may be TRBD1 (6 bases). The CDR3 is made up of 16 amino acids. Germline loops: CDR1 MGHDK, CDR2 SYGVNS. V was trimmed by 3 bases and J by 0 bases, leaving 14 bases between them. CDR3: CASSDRDTKANYGYTF. As DNA, the CDR3 is TGTGCCAGCAGTGACCGGGACACAAAAGCTAACTATGGCTACACCTTC.

The chain links TRBV5-4 to TRBJ1-2; 9 positions match TRBD1. Germline CDR1 is SGHNT and CDR2 is YYREEE (reference sequence). The trim removed 0 bases at V and 0 bases at J, leaving 9 bases unmatched. The CDR3 consists of 18 residues. CDR3 in DNA: TGTGCCAGCAGCTTGGGGGGGACAGGGATCGAAGCTAACTATGGCTACACCTTC. It yields the protein CASSLGGTGIEANYGYTF.

In this sample, this clone turned up a few times. This chain joins TRBV28 and TRBJ1-1; D is possibly TRBD1 (5 bases). V shed 2 bases and J shed 7 bases, with 17 bases lying between them. Germline V gives CDR1 MDHEN, CDR2 SYDVKM. This CDR3 has 15 amino acids. The CDR3 nucleotides are TGTGCCAGCAGTTTAATGCTAGGGGCTGGCGGTGAAGCTTTCTTT. Protein: CASSLMLGAGGEAFF.

The rearrangement joins TRBV9 to TRBJ1-6; perhaps TRBD1 as D (5 bases). V dropped 0 bases and J dropped 10 bases, with 11 bases sitting between them. Germline V CDR1 and CDR2: SGDLS, YYNGEE. This CDR3 region has 14 residues. The CDR3 DNA follows: TGTGCCAGCAGCGTAGCAGGGCAGGACTCACCCCTCCACTTT. Encoded protein: CASSVAGQDSPLHF.

V is TRBV25-1 and J is TRBJ1-6, with a weak D call TRBD1 (6 bases). Per the germline V gene, CDR1 is MGHDK and CDR2 is SYGVNS. Trimming took off 5 bases at V and 7 bases at J, with 12 bases between the two ends. The CDR3 has 14 residues. The CDR3 nucleotides are TGTGCCAGCAGTTTGGGGACACGAAATTCACCCCTCCACTTT. This gives the protein CASSLGTRNSPLHF.

The chain carries TRBV6-5 and TRBJ2-3; 11 nucleotides align to TRBD2. CDR1 MNHEY and CDR2 SVGAGI come from the germline V gene. The CDR3 runs to 15 residues. J lost 0 bases, V lost 8 bases, and 4 bases had no gene match. CDR3 in DNA: TGTGCCAGCGCTAGCGGGGGGCTCAGCACAGATACGCAGTATTTT. Its protein is CASASGGLSTDTQYF.

This chain connects TRBV19 to TRBJ2-5, with 8 nucleotides matching TRBD1. CDR1 LNHDA and CDR2 SQIVND come from the germline V gene (reference sequence). This CDR3 spans 15 amino acids. J gave up 5 bases and V 1 base, and 6 bases lay outside the gene matches. CDR3 coding DNA: TGTGCCAGTAGTATAGGACCAGGGGGCTTGGAGACCCAGTACTTC. Encoded protein: CASSIGPGGLETQYF.

The V and J genes are TRBV6-5 and TRBJ2-4; TRBD1 aligns across 8 bases. Looked up from germline, CDR1 is MNHEY and CDR2 is SVGAGI. The CDR3 runs to 13 residues. V was pared by 6 bases and J by 9 bases, with 7 bases of the junction left unmatched. The CDR3 nucleotides read TGTGCCAGCAGCCCAGGGGGCTGGGGCATTCAGTACTTC. Translation gives CASSPGGWGIQYF.

This clone was counted a single time. V and J are TRBV21-1 and TRBJ1-1; the table's D gene call, TRBD1, was not cross checked with the DNA. TRBV21-1 is deemed a pseudogene. The CDR3 is 18 amino acids. CDR3 protein: CASSKLGGSRLMNTEAFF. The CDR3 coding sequence is TGTGCCAGCAGCAAATTAGGGGGCTCGAGGCTAATGAACACTGAAGCTTTCTTT.

The J gene is TRBJ2-2, the V gene TRBV14; D not certain. The V gene's germline CDR1 is SGHDN and CDR2 FVKESK. V was clipped by 2 bases and J by 2 bases, with 12 bases between them. The CDR3 runs to 16 residues. CDR3 nucleotides: TGTGCCAGCAGCCAAATTACGCTGCTAAACACCGGGGAGCTGTTTTTT. It yields the protein CASSQITLLNTGELFF.

This rearrangement joins TRBV7-2 to TRBJ2-1; D not certain. This CDR3 region has 16 residues. V was clipped by 2 bases and J by 8 bases, with 19 bases between them. Germline assignment: CDR1 SGHTA and CDR2 FQGNSA. The CDR3 protein is CASSLYAQPRSYEQFF. DNA of the CDR3: TGTGCCAGCAGCTTATATGCTCAACCGCGGTCCTATGAGCAGTTCTTC.

V gene TRBV27 combines with J gene TRBJ2-7; 7 bases fit TRBD2. V lost 1 base, J lost 0 bases, and 6 bases stayed unmatched. The V gene's germline CDR1 is MNHEY and CDR2 SMNVEV (reference sequence). The CDR3 runs to 16 residues. The CDR3 reads CASSLWASGNSYEQYF. The CDR3 region has the DNA TGTGCCAGCAGTTTATGGGCCAGCGGGAACTCCTACGAGCAGTACTTC.

This clone appeared a few times. This chain connects TRBV7-6 to TRBJ1-4; D perhaps matches TRBD1 (6 bases). The V end was cut by 1 base, the J end by 5 bases, with 11 bases between. The CDR3 covers 15 residues. The germline CDR1 and CDR2 sequences are SGHVS and FNYEAQ. The chain's CDR3 is CASSLVGDRNEKLFF. CDR3 bases: TGTGCCAGCAGCTTAGTGGGTGACAGGAATGAAAAACTGTTTTTT.

The rearrangement joins TRBV27 to TRBJ2-3; 10 bases align to TRBD1. J lost 5 bases, V lost 5 bases, and 13 bases had no gene match. CDR1 is MNHEY, CDR2 SMNVEV, per germline (reference sequence). CDR3 length equals 17 residues. The CDR3 DNA is TGTGCCAGCAGTGCACAACCCGACAGGGGGCAAGGAGATACGCAGTATTTT. It yields the protein CASSAQPDRGQGDTQYF.